This T cell receptor (beta chain) originates from a study of a mutant IDH1 vaccine in newly diagnosed glioma. About the research overall: Once 4-6 weeks had passed after radiotherapy alone, vaccination started, or it started with temozolomide cycles. The treated group averaged 40.4 years old and was 62.5% male, about 40% female.

Using immunoSEQ multiplex PCR, the repertoire was profiled, and TCRdb retains in-frame clones only, with some absent. The table shows approximately 37,000 clones, with around 74% occurring only once. Time point indicated: week 23, last vaccination. With topical imiquimod, each dose of the vaccine consisted of 300 ug of mutant IDH1 20-mer peptide. Judged by abundance, this clone is medium-sized (0.01 to 0.1%). Its target is unknown. The CDR3 runs to 13 residues. Per germline, CDR1 KGHSH and CDR2 LQKENI. Trimming removed 3 bases at V and 4 bases at J, with 10 bases between. Study-wide results and caveats: Pseudoprogression seemed unrelated to changes in top peripheral T cell clonotypes.

The chain joins TRBV18 to TRBJ2-7; the D gene is possibly TRBD2 (5 bases). The receptor comes from a middle-aged man with glioma. Sequencing was performed on PBMCs, taken from a glioma patient whose treatment included an IDH1 peptide vaccine. CDR3 DNA: TGTGCCAGCTCACCCCCGGAGGAGTACGAGCAGTACTTC. Protein sequence: CASSPPEEYEQYF.